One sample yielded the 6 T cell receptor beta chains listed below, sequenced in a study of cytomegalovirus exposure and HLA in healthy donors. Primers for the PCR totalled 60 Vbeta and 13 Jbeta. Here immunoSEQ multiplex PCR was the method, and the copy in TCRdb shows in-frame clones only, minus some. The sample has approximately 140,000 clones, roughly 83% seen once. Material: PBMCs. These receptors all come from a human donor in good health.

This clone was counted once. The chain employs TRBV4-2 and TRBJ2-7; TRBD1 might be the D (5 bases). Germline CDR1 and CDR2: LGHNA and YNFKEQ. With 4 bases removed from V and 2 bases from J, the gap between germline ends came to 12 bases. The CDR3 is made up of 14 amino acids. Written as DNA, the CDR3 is TGTGCCAGCAGCCCCAGGGCAGGCACCTACGAGCAGTACTTC. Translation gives CASSPRAGTYEQYF.

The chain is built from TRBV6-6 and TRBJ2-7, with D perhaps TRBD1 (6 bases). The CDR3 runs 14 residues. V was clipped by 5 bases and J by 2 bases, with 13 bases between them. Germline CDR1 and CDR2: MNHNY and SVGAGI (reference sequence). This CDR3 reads CASSPGTMPYEQYF. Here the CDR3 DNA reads TGTGCCAGCAGTCCCGGGACAATGCCCTACGAGCAGTACTTC.

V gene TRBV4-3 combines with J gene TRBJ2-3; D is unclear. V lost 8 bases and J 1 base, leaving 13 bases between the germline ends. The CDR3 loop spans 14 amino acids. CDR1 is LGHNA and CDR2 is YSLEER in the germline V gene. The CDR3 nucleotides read TGCGCCAGCGGTGAGGCCCCCGGCACAGATACGCAGTATTTT. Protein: CASGEAPGTDTQYF.

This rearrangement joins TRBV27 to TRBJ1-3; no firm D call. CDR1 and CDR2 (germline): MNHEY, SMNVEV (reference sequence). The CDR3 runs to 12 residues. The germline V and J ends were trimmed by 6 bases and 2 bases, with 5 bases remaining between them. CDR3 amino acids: CASRGAGNTIYF. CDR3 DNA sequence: TGTGCCAGCAGGGGAGCTGGAAACACCATATATTTT.

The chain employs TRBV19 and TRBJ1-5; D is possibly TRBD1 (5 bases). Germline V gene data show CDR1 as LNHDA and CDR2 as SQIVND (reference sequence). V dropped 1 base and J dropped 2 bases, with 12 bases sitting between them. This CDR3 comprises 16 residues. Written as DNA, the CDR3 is TGTGCCAGTAGTATAGTTCACAGGAGGGGCAATCAGCCCCAGCATTTT. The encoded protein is CASSIVHRRGNQPQHF.

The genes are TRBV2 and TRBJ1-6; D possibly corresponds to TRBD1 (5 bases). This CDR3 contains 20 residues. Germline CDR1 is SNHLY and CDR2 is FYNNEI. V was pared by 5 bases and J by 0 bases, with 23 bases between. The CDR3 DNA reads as TGTGCCAGCAGTTCCCGCGGTCAGGGTACTAAGAGCTCCTATAATTCACCCCTCCACTTT. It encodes CASSSRGQGTKSSYNSPLHF.